The 26 T cell receptor beta chains in this list originate from one sample, sequenced in a study of regulatory T cells in long-lasting Graves disease. Sequencing libraries for TCR beta were prepared with iRepertoire HTBI primers and Arm-PCR of CDR3 regions. TCRdb fed the multiplex PCR reads into MiXCR, producing one record per CDR3 protein. The table has roughly 380,000 distinct CDR3 sequences, 15% to 20% seen once. This sample's time point: newly diagnosed GD, antithyroid drugs for less than 3 months. Extracted RNA from PBMCs served as the source of the TCR library. The sample was also linked to a second study, of T cells in Graves' hyperthyroidism and ophthalmopathy.

The specimen comprised peripheral blood mononuclear cells (PBMCs), sampled at new diagnosis, from a patient treated with antithyroid drugs. Receptors were obtained from a man in his forties with Graves disease.

This clonotype was detected ten times or more. The CDR3 sequence is CAAQGITGELFF. The CDR3 coding sequence is TGTGCTGCGCAAGGGATCACCGGGGAGCTGTTTTTT. The gene calls are TRBV12-3 or TRBV12-4 and TRBJ2-2; no clear D gene. This CDR3 has 12 residues.

This clonotype was seen more than once but under ten times. The rearrangement links TRBV20-1 to TRBJ2-3, with D hard to call. Trimming left V 6 bases short and J 1 base short, with 11 bases between. The germline gives CDR1 DFQATT, CDR2 SNEGSKA (reference sequence). The CDR3 has 13 amino acids. The CDR3 region is CSARSPGTDTQYF. As DNA, the CDR3 is TGCAGTGCCAGGAGTCCGGGCACAGATACGCAGTATTTT.

This clonotype was counted many times. The genes are TRBV5-1 and TRBJ1-4, with 7 bases aligning to TRBD1. Trimming took 4 bases from V and 11 from J; bases not matched to a gene: 11. Germline CDR1 and CDR2: SGHRS and YFSETQ. The CDR3 is 14 amino acids. CDR3 amino acids: CASSEPGQASKLFF. Here the CDR3 DNA reads TGCGCCAGCAGCGAGCCAGGACAGGCGTCTAAACTGTTTTTT.

This chain links TRBV12-3 or TRBV12-4 with TRBJ2-5; 9 positions match TRBD1. The CDR3 is 14 residues long. The J segment lost 3 bases and the V segment lost 5 bases, leaving 4 bases of the junction unmatched. CDR3 residues: CASSPRTGEETQYF. The CDR3 bases are TGTGCCAGCAGTCCCCGGACAGGGGAAGAGACCCAGTACTTC.

The rearrangement uses TRBV20-1 and TRBJ2-7, with D possibly TRBD2 on 6 matching bases. The CDR3 length is 16 residues. Germline V gene sequence: CDR1 DFQATT, CDR2 SNEGSKA (reference sequence). V was cut by 5 bases and J by 7 bases, with 27 bases left in between. CDR3: CSAPRRALSGGREQYF. The DNA of the CDR3 is TGCAGTGCTCCCCGGAGAGCGTTATCCGGGGGTAGAGAGCAGTACTTC.

This clonotype was counted at least ten times. The rearrangement uses TRBV6-1 and TRBJ2-2; D is unclear. CDR3 size: 13 residues. From germline, CDR1 is MNHNS and CDR2 SASEGT. V was cut by 6 bases and J by 8 bases, with 13 bases left in between. The CDR3 DNA sequence: TGTGCCAGCAGAGCGCACGGCCCTGGGGAGCTGTTTTTT. This translates into CASRAHGPGELFF.

This clonotype was found many times. The chain recombines TRBV5-5 with TRBJ1-5; D uncertain. CDR3 length equals 17 residues. Germline V gene data show CDR1 as SGHKS and CDR2 as YYEKEE (reference sequence). Deletions cut 4 bases from V and 0 bases from J, with 17 bases between. The chain's CDR3 is CASSPMDGVYSNQPQHF. The CDR3 DNA reads TGTGCCAGCAGCCCGATGGACGGTGTTTATAGCAATCAGCCCCAGCATTTT.

Many counts were recorded for this clonotype. V gene TRBV30 combines with J gene TRBJ1-3; D remains ambiguous. CDR3 size: 13 residues. CDR1 is GTSNPN, CDR2 SVGIG, per germline (reference sequence). Trimming removed 6 bases at V and 2 bases at J, with 11 bases between. The CDR3 nucleotides read TGTGCCTGCCCTGGCCCCCCTGGAAACACCATATATTTT. Amino acid sequence: CACPGPPGNTIYF.

V and J are TRBV6-1 and TRBJ2-1; 10 positions match TRBD2. The junction had 11 bases not matched to a gene; V was cut back by 4 bases and J by 8 bases. CDR3 length equals 16 residues. Germline V lookup: CDR1 MNHNS, CDR2 SASEGT. The CDR3 sequence is CASSGRGLAQVHEQFF. The CDR3 DNA reads TGTGCCAGCAGTGGCCGGGGACTAGCGCAGGTCCATGAGCAGTTCTTC.

This clonotype has more than one count but fewer than ten. The chain is built from TRBV27 and TRBJ1-1; tentatively, D is TRBD1 (5 bases). The CDR3 extends over 13 amino acids. CDR1 and CDR2 (germline): MNHEY, SMNVEV (reference sequence). Trimming shortened V by 4 bases and J by 8 bases, and 14 bases separated the two germline ends. The CDR3, as DNA: TGTGCCAGCAGTTATCACCGGGACGAAGAAGCTTTCTTT. Translation gives CASSYHRDEEAFF.

This clonotype was seen at least ten times. J is TRBJ1-1 and V is TRBV28, with no clear D. V was trimmed by 5 bases and J by 0 bases, leaving 13 bases between them. CDR3 size: 15 residues. The germline gives CDR1 MDHEN, CDR2 SYDVKM. The CDR3, as DNA: TGTGCCAGCAGTCCCGGTGGACTCCTGAACACTGAAGCTTTCTTT. Translating it yields CASSPGGLLNTEAFF.

This clonotype was picked up a small number of times. J is TRBJ2-6 and V is TRBV20-1; D tentatively fits TRBD1 or TRBD2 (6 bases each). Germline CDR1 and CDR2: DFQATT and SNEGSKA (reference sequence). Trimming removed 1 base at V and 2 bases at J, with 9 bases between. The CDR3 has 15 amino acids. The CDR3 DNA sequence: TGCAGTGCTAGAGTCGGGGGCGCTGGGGCCAACGTCCTGACTTTC. It yields the protein CSARVGGAGANVLTF.

This clonotype was observed a handful of times. The CDR3 bases are TGCGCCAGCAGCCAAGGTTCTTTCGCGGGCCAAGAGACCCAGTACTTC. This translates into CASSQGSFAGQETQYF. The chain carries TRBV4-3 and TRBJ2-5, with D possibly TRBD2 on 5 matching bases. The V end lost 1 base, the J end lost 1 base, and 13 bases lay between the germline ends. The length of the CDR3 is 16 residues. CDR1 LGHNA and CDR2 YSLEER come from the germline V gene.

This clonotype was seen at least ten times. CDR3 nucleotides: TGTGCCAGCTCACCACAACAGTACAATGAGCAGTTCTTC. Protein: CASSPQQYNEQFF. The rearrangement joins TRBV18 to TRBJ2-1; D unclear. V was trimmed by 1 base and J by 4 bases, leaving 5 bases between them. Germline V gene data show CDR1 as KGHSH and CDR2 as LQKENI. The CDR3 spans 13 residues.

This clonotype turned up a few times. The chain combines TRBV27 with TRBJ1-6, with TRBD1 as a possible D gene (5 bases). The germline CDR1 and CDR2 sequences are MNHEY and SMNVEV (reference sequence). The V gene lost 2 bases and the J gene lost 10 bases, with 15 bases spanning the gap. The CDR3 is 15 amino acids. Here the CDR3 reads CASSLIPQGGSPLHF. The CDR3 DNA is TGTGCCAGCAGTTTAATTCCCCAGGGAGGATCACCCCTCCACTTT.

This clonotype was seen only a few times. The chain combines TRBV20-1 with TRBJ2-7; 8 positions match TRBD1. This CDR3 has 13 residues. Germline V gene data show CDR1 as DFQATT and CDR2 as SNEGSKA (reference sequence). Written as DNA, the CDR3 is TGCAGGATAAAAGGGGACAGGTCCTACGAGCAGTACTTC. This gives the protein CRIKGDRSYEQYF.

The gene calls are TRBV7-3 and TRBJ2-3, with D perhaps matching TRBD1 or TRBD2 (5 bases each). Germline CDR1 SGHTA, CDR2 FQGTGA. V lost 0 bases and J 4 bases, leaving 11 bases between the germline ends. The CDR3 consists of 15 residues. The CDR3 region is CASSLTGEPSDTQYF. As DNA, the CDR3 is TGTGCCAGCAGCTTAACGGGGGAACCATCAGATACGCAGTATTTT. Together with reference TRBV7-3 and TRBJ2-3, the CDR3 gives the full variable domain: GAGVSQTPSNKVTEKGKYVELRCDPISGHTALYWYRQSLGQGPEFLIYFQGTGAADDSGLPNDRFFAVRPEGSVSTLKIQRTERGDSAVYLCASSLTGEPSDTQYFGPGTRLTVL.

This clonotype was recorded at least ten times. The rearrangement joins TRBV14 to TRBJ2-5; 7 nucleotides line up with TRBD1. The V segment lost 1 base and the J segment 2 bases; nucleotides outside the gene matches: 13. The germline V gene encodes CDR1 SGHDN and CDR2 FVKESK. This CDR3 comprises 18 residues. DNA of the CDR3: TGTGCCAGCAGCCAAGGAGGACAGGCGCCACCGTCTCAAGAGACCCAGTACTTC. Encoded protein: CASSQGGQAPPSQETQYF.

Remarks on this clonotype: A much larger clone lies a single base off, so this may be a read error. This chain connects TRBV12-3 or TRBV12-4 to TRBJ2-1; 9 bases are a match to TRBD2. This CDR3 is 15 amino acids long. The CDR3 bases are TGTGCCAGCAGGGTAGCGGGGGCGACCTACGATGAGCAGTTCTTC. This translates into CASRVAGATYDEQFF.

This clonotype was picked up a small number of times. The chain has TRBV20-1 and TRBJ1-5; maybe TRBD1 (6 bases). The V end lost 5 bases, the J end lost 3 bases, and 17 bases lay between the germline ends. Germline-derived CDR1 and CDR2 are DFQATT and SNEGSKA (reference sequence). The CDR3 is 15 residues long. In DNA, the CDR3 is TGCAGTGCTCCCAATCCTGCAGGGGACAATCAGCCCCAGCATTTT. Amino acid sequence: CSAPNPAGDNQPQHF.

This clonotype was recorded at least ten times. V is TRBV5-6 and J is TRBJ2-6; unclear D gene. Germline CDR1 reads SGHDT; CDR2 reads YYEEEE. The CDR3 covers 16 residues. V was clipped by 1 base and J by 1 base, with 9 bases between them. The CDR3 nucleotides read TGTGCCAGCAGCTTGCATTCAGGATCTGGGGCCAACGTCCTGACTTTC. Translation: CASSLHSGSGANVLTF.

This clonotype was picked up many times. CDR3: CASSPLLAATSYEQYF. DNA of the CDR3: TGTGCCAGCAGCCCGCTTCTAGCGGCGACCTCCTACGAGCAGTACTTC. The chain joins TRBV7-2 to TRBJ2-7, with 7 nucleotides matching TRBD2. Germline loops: CDR1 SGHTA, CDR2 FQGNSA. After removal of 5 bases from V and 0 bases from J, the junction contained 10 bases not matched to a gene. The CDR3 consists of 16 residues.

This chain joins TRBV28 and TRBJ1-1; D may be TRBD1 (5 bases). V was trimmed by 6 bases and J by 1 base, leaving 18 bases between them. Germline V gene sequence: CDR1 MDHEN, CDR2 SYDVKM. This CDR3 has 16 amino acids. CDR3 bases: TGTGCCAGCAGGACAGCCCTGGGATGGGAGAACACTGAAGCTTTCTTT. As protein: CASRTALGWENTEAFF.

This clonotype was detected only once. The chain has TRBV3-2 and TRBJ2-5; TRBD2 is the table's D call and was not checked against the DNA. TRBV3-2 is assigned pseudogene status. This CDR3 is 16 amino acids long. CDR3 coding DNA: TGTGCCAGCACCTTAGCGGGGGACAAGATCCAAGAGACCCAGTACTTC. It yields the protein CASTLAGDKIQETQYF.

This clonotype was recorded many times. The chain has TRBV7-9 and TRBJ1-1, with 10 bases matching TRBD1. CDR1 SEHNR and CDR2 FQNEAQ come from the germline V gene (reference sequence). The CDR3 is 17 amino acids. V lost 4 bases and J lost 1; bases outside the gene matches: 9. CDR3 in amino acids: CASSSAGTGVSNTEAFF. The CDR3 DNA reads as TGTGCCAGCAGCTCGGCAGGGACAGGGGTATCGAACACTGAAGCTTTCTTT.

This clonotype has a count of ten or more. V usage is TRBV5-1 and J usage is TRBJ2-5; 12 bases line up with TRBD2. This CDR3 spans 16 amino acids. Germline CDR1 and CDR2: SGHRS and YFSETQ. The J segment lost 3 bases and the V segment lost 0 bases, leaving 3 bases of the junction unmatched. The CDR3 loop is CASSLEPSGGEETQYF. The CDR3 region has the DNA TGCGCCAGCAGCTTGGAGCCTAGCGGGGGGGAAGAGACCCAGTACTTC.